This T cell receptor beta chain was retrieved from a study of blood T cell repertoires in COVID-19 (dated by TCRdb to the early 2020s). About the investigation overall: Samples covering the acute and convalescent phases of COVID-19 were provided by collaborators in the United States, Italy and Spain. The repertoires were released in a freely available public database intended as a resource for research on the immune response to SARS-CoV-2. Where HLA class I and class II types were available, the types were taken from metadata supplied by the sample provider, not from assay-based typing. The samples were drawn from two sources: the first 160 participants of the ongoing ImmuneRACE study, and 1,200 or so subjects contributed by 6 global collaborators. The material from the prospective study consisted of cDNA or gDNA derived from T cells, B-cell-depleted T cells, or PBMCs. The dataset comprised deeply sampled blood TCRbeta repertoires from subjects exposed to, actively infected with, or recovered from COVID-19. A de-identified subject ID, COVID-19 status, age in years and sex were almost always included in the sample metadata.

Beyond this particular receptor, the publication reports: Clinical and demographic metadata were provided uncurated, with the amount varying by source and participant.

Points on this clone: Its antigen is not yet known. No clone much larger than this one lies a single base away; base qualities are absent.

V is shortened by 2 bases, J by 6 bases, and the region joining them spans 19 bases. CDR1 and CDR2, per the germline V gene, are SGHTA and FQGNSA. The CDR3 contains 16 residues, cysteine and phenylalanine counted. The DNA shown is the 48-base CDR3, in frame from base 1. Each collaborating institution followed its own protocols to collect whole blood in K2EDTA tubes. For TCRbeta analysis, collaborator samples were shipped as frozen whole blood, as isolated PBMCs, or as DNA extracted from either sample type. TCRbeta CDR3 regions were amplified from genomic DNA by means of the immunoSEQ Assay, a bias-controlled multiplex PCR. As for how the authors treated the data: The number of nucleated cells in each sample was estimated by amplification of reference gene primers within the assay. To quantify the absolute abundance of each unique TCRbeta CDR3 rearrangement, sequence reads were collapsed and filtered. For each sample, productive Simpson clonality was calculated by taking the square root of Simpson's diversity index across productive rearrangements. TCRdb carries this immuneACCESS record with in-frame sequences only. Its versions omit some clonotypes, under half of them owing to an unresolved V gene in the studies checked, with the rest unexplained. The DNA was the basis for D and trimming; V, J and clone size are from that table. In all, the sample holds about 41,000 clones, and around 80% of those were seen once. The top ten hold less than 45% of the sample.

The V and J genes are TRBV7-2 and TRBJ1-1, and perhaps TRBD1 as D gene, on 6 matching bases. What was sequenced was peripheral blood. The TCR was taken from a woman older than 75 with active or convalescent COVID-19. The CDR3 is CASSLRGSLGAAEAFF. The sequenced DNA is TGTGCCAGCAGCTTACGAGGAAGTTTGGGGGCGGCTGAAGCTTTCTTT.